The clone carrying this T cell receptor delta chain was counted ten times or more. Additional DNA sequences in this sample encode the identical CDR3. These data come from a study of γδ T cells in repeated Plasmodium falciparum infection. Flow sorting of PBMC yielded separate Vgamma9/Vdelta2+ and Vdelta2-negative gammadelta T cell populations for bulk repertoire analysis. Both TRG and TRD chains were sequenced from each sorted sample. TCRdb re-analyzed the multiplex PCR reads via CATT. The repertoire holds 75,000 to 100,000 delta-chain clones, 1.4% seen once, with around 8.5% in the top ten. The V gene's germline CDR1 is TSWWSYY and CDR2 QGS. CDR3 length: 21 residues. The V gene lost 1 base and the J gene lost 4 bases, with 28 bases spanning the gap.

The sequencing sample was made of gamma-delta T cells from blood. J is TRDJ2 and V is TRDV1, with a weak D call TRDD3 (10 bases). The sequence came from a pool of human donors (malaria-infected and uninfected, not separated). The CDR3 spells CALGEPTFLQGDTHRTAQLFF. The CDR3 nucleotides read TGTGCTCTTGGGGAACCTACCTTCCTACAGGGGGATACGCATAGGACAGCACAACTCTTCTTT.